The clone carrying this TCR beta chain was seen only a few times. Its antigen is as yet unknown. Primers used in a second PCR of about 7 to 11 cycles were a sample-barcoded 5' primer and a J-beta primer mix. A single record per CDR3 protein comes from TCRdb applying MiXCR to the 5' RACE reads. The sample lists 580,000 or so distinct CDR3 sequences, 47% occurring once. The data stem from a study of blood T cells in healthy people across ages. Each donor was a healthy Caucasian individual from Russia, aged about 6 to 95. The authors drew around 11 milliliters of peripheral blood from each donor. Each sample gave at least 7 million isolated PBMCs. Study-wide results and caveats: Older age coincided with a roughly linear decline in TCR beta diversity per million T cells.

CDR3 length: 14 residues. V dropped 8 bases and J dropped 2 bases, with 10 bases sitting between them. This chain joins TRBV12-3 or TRBV12-4 and TRBJ2-6; TRBD2 is a possible D gene (5 bases). What was sequenced was blood. The sequence came from a man aged 80 or over in good health. The CDR3 DNA sequence: TGTGCCAGCTTGATCGGGACTGGGGCCAACGTCCTGACTTTC. This gives the protein CASLIGTGANVLTF.